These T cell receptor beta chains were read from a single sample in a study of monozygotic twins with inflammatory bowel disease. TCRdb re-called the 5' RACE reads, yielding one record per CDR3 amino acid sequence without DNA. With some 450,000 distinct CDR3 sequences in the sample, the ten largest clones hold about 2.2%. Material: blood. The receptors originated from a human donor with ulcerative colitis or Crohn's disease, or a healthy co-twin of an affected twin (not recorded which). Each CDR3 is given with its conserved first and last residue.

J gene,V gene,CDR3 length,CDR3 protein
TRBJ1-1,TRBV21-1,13,CATKGRGSIEAFF
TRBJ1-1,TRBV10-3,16,CAISNSGTGEDTEAFF
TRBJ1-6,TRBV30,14,CAWSEGVGNSPLHF
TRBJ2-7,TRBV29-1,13,CSVRYSGSYEQYF
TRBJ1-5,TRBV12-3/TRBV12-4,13,CASSFAEDQPQHF
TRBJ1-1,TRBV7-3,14,CASSSGGDRTEAFF
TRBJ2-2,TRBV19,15,CASSNSGVNTGELFF
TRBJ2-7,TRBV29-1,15,CSVSGTETGDYEQYF
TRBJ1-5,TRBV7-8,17,CASSLAVKRSGNQPQHF
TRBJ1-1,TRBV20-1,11,CSVPDNTEAFF
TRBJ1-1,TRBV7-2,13,CASSFFGGTEAFF
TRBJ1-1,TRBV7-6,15,CASSLEFAGRTEAFF
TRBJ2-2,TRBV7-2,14,CASSFEGIGGELFF
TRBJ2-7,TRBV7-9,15,CASSTRDSVSYEQYF
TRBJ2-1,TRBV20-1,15,CSATRDRASYNEQFF
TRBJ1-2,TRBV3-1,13,CASSQPQGLGYTF
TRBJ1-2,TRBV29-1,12,CSVRDRNYGYIF
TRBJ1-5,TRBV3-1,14,CASSRGTGAQPQHF
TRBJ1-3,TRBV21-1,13,CARTVYSGNTIYF
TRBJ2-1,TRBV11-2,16,CASSLMAGGSYNEQFF
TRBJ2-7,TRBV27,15,CASSFRGTGSYEQYF
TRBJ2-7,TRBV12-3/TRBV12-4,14,CASNPEGGGYEQYF
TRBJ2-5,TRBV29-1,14,CSVVMGGQQETQYF
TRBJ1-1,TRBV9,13,CASSVEENTEAFF
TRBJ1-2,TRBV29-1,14,CSVPDGGGDYGYTF
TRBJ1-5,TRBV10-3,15,CAISERDLANQPQHF
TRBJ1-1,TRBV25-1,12,CASSGTSTEAFF
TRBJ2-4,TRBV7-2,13,CASSDPARNIQYF
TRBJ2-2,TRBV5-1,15,CASSLGDRGAGELFF
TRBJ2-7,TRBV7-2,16,CASSLPTTPGSYEQYF
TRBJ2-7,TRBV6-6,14,CASSYPGQDYEQYF
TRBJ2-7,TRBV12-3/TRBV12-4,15,CASSLSSGSRYEQYF
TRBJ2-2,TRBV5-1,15,CASSPSLGRGRWLFF
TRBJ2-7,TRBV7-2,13,CASSLVLSYEQYF
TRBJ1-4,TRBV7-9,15,CASSRVQGENEKLFF
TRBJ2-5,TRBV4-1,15,CASSQDGRASETQYF
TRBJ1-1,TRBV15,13,CATSTQRNTEAFF
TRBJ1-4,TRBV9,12,CASSGLNEKLFF
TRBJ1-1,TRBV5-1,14,CASSLYSGNTEAFF
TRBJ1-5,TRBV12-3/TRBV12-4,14,CASSFTGLGQPQHF
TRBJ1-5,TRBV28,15,CASSATGTGHQPQHF
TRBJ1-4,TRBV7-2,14,CASSLLRETEKLFF
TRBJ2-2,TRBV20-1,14,CSAGAEGNTGELFF
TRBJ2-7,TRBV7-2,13,CATAGKRESEQYF
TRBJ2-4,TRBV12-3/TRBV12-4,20,CASSYLSPGQGIGAKNIQYF
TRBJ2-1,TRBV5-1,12,CASSLQGYEQFF
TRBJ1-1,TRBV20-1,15,CSAPYRGVRATEAFF
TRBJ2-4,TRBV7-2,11,CASRVGNIQYF
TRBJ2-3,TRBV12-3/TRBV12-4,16,CASSLIVRTSTDTQYF
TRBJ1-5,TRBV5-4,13,CASSLDRNQPQHF
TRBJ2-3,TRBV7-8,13,CASSLAVRQDAYF
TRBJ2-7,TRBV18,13,CASSQLHSYEQYF
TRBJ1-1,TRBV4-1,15,CASSPRSTANTEAFF
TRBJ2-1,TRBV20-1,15,CSARDFLSSYNEQFF